The clone carrying this T cell receptor beta chain was found once. This record belongs to a study of blood T cell repertoires in COVID-19. The CDR3 extends over 12 amino acids. Germline-derived CDR1 and CDR2 are SGHTA and FQGNSA. The J segment lost 11 bases and the V segment lost 6 bases, leaving 9 bases of the junction unmatched. Original processing methods: Researchers report that nucleated cell counts were estimated from reference gene primer amplification. This table comes from immunoSEQ multiplex PCR, and its TCRdb copy is limited to in-frame clones, with some not included. Clonal size and the V and J genes are those of that table, whereas D and trimming came from the DNA. Of approximately 170,000 clones in the sample, 65% to 85% were seen once.

The TCR was taken from a woman in her forties or fifties in a cohort exposed to, infected with or recovered from COVID-19 (not recorded which). This sequence joins TRBV7-2 and TRBJ1-1; 7 bases fit TRBD1. Sequenced material: PBMCs or T cells enriched from blood (not recorded which). This CDR3 is CASRPIQGRAFF. The CDR3 DNA follows: TGTGCCAGCAGACCAATACAGGGGCGCGCTTTCTTT.